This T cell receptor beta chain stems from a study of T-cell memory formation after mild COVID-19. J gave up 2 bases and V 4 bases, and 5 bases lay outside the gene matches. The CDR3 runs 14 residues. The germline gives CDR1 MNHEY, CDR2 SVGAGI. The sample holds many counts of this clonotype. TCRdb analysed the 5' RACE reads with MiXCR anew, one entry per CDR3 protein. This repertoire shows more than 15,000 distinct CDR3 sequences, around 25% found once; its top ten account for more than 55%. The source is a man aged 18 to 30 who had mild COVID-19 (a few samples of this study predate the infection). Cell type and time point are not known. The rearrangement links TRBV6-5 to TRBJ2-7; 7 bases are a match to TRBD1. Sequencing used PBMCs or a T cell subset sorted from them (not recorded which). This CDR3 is CASSLWTGPYEQYF. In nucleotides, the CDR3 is TGTGCCAGCAGTTTATGGACAGGCCCCTACGAGCAGTACTTC.